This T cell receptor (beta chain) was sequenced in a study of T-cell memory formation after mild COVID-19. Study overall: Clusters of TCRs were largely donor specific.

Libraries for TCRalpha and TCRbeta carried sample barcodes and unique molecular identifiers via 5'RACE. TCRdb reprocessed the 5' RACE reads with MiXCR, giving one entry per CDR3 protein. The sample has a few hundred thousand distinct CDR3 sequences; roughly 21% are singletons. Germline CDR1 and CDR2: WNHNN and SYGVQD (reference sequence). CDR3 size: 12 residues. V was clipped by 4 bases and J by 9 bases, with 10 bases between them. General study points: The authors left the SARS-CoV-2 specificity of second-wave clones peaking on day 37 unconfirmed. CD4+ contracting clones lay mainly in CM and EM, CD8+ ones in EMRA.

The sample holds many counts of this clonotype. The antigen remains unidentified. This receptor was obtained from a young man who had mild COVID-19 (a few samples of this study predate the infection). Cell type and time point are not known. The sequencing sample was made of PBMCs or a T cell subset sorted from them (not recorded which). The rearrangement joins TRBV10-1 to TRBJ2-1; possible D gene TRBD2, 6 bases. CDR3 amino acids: CASSVRGGEQFF. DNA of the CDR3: TGCGCCAGCAGTGTACGGGGAGGTGAGCAGTTCTTC.